Below are 9 T cell receptor beta chains sequenced from a single sample in a study of T cell responses to AZD1222 COVID-19 vaccine. Sequencing was performed with immunoSEQ multiplex PCR; in TCRdb, only in-frame clones are kept and a portion is missing. The top ten hold around 15% of the sample, which has approximately 94,000 clones, approximately 90% seen once. The specimen comprised peripheral blood, sampled on day 0 of AZD1222 vaccination. These receptor sequences come from an adult in good health.

The V and J genes are TRBV7-2 and TRBJ1-2; TRBD1 aligns across 8 bases. The germline gives CDR1 SGHTA, CDR2 FQGNSA. The CDR3 consists of 14 residues. The ends lost 6 bases at V and 7 bases at J; junction bases unmatched: 10. The DNA for the CDR3 is TGTGCCAGCAGTTTCGGACAGGGATCCAGTGGCTACACCTTC. Translation: CASSFGQGSSGYTF.

The chain recombines TRBV7-9 with TRBJ1-1; no clear D. Per germline, CDR1 SEHNR and CDR2 FQNEAQ (reference sequence). Trimming stripped 1 base from V and 5 bases from J, with 8 bases between. The CDR3 extends over 13 amino acids. This CDR3 is CASSLGLMTEAFF. CDR3 in DNA: TGTGCCAGCAGCTTAGGACTGATGACTGAAGCTTTCTTT.

The gene calls are TRBV2 and TRBJ1-2; TRBD1 is a possible D gene (5 bases). This CDR3 comprises 15 residues. Trimming removed 8 bases from V and 4 bases from J, with 20 bases in between. Germline values: CDR1 SNHLY, CDR2 FYNNEI. This CDR3 is CASARREGKGYGYTF. CDR3 sequence (DNA): TGTGCCAGCGCCCGTCGTGAGGGGAAAGGCTATGGCTACACCTTC. The whole variable domain, remainder taken from reference TRBV2 and TRBJ1-2, is EPEVTQTPSHQVTQMGQEVILRCVPISNHLYFYWYRQILGQKVEFLVSFYNNEISEKSEIFDDQFSVERPDGSNFTLKIRSTKLEDSAMYFCASARREGKGYGYTFGSGTRLTVV.

CDR3 residues: CASSTRHGGSNSPLHF. The CDR3 coding sequence is TGTGCCAGTAGTACAAGACACGGGGGTAGTAATTCACCCCTCCACTTT. This chain uses TRBV19 with TRBJ1-6; TRBD1 might be the D (5 bases). Germline V gene data show CDR1 as LNHDA and CDR2 as SQIVND (reference sequence). V was trimmed by 4 bases and J by 6 bases, leaving 16 bases between them. The CDR3 is 16 amino acids.

This rearrangement joins TRBV7-8 to TRBJ1-5; D perhaps matches TRBD1 (6 bases). The length of the CDR3 is 12 residues. V gave up 5 bases and J gave up 15 bases, with 17 bases separating them. The germline V gene encodes CDR1 SGHVS and CDR2 FQNEAQ. The CDR3 spells CASSPGVQGRHF. The DNA of the CDR3 is TGTGCCAGCAGCCCAGGGGTCCAGGGGAGGCATTTT.

This clone was seen only once. This chain links TRBV27 with TRBJ1-2; TRBD1 might be the D (6 bases). Trimming cost V 6 bases and J 7 bases, with 9 bases left between them. Germline V gene data show CDR1 as MNHEY and CDR2 as SMNVEV (reference sequence). The CDR3 sequence is 11 residues long. The CDR3 sequence is CASREGGGYTF. In nucleotides, the CDR3 is TGTGCCAGCAGGGAGGGGGGTGGCTACACCTTC.

The rearrangement joins TRBV9 to TRBJ2-3, with TRBD2 matching 7 bases. V trimming: 0 bases; J trimming: 3 bases; junction bases outside the gene matches: 4. Germline assignment: CDR1 SGDLS and CDR2 YYNGEE. The CDR3 sequence is 15 residues long. The CDR3 protein is CASSVGAGETDTQYF. CDR3 nucleotide sequence: TGTGCCAGCAGCGTAGGTGCGGGAGAAACAGATACGCAGTATTTT.

CDR3 bases: TGTGCCAGCAGCTTAAACCCAGGGGGCAGGGCAGCTTTCTTT. Its translation: CASSLNPGGRAAFF. The genes are TRBV7-3 and TRBJ1-1, with 8 nucleotides matching TRBD1. This CDR3 comprises 14 residues. Germline V lookup: CDR1 SGHTA, CDR2 FQGTGA. With V trimmed by 1 base and J by 10 bases, 8 bases remained unmatched.

The rearrangement joins TRBV2 to TRBJ1-6, with no clear D. CDR1 and CDR2 from the germline V gene are SNHLY and FYNNEI. The CDR3 is 13 residues long. V lost 3 bases and J 10 bases, leaving 10 bases between the germline ends. The CDR3 here is CASSDRRQSPLHF. Here the CDR3 DNA reads TGTGCCAGCAGTGATCGAAGGCAATCACCCCTCCACTTT.